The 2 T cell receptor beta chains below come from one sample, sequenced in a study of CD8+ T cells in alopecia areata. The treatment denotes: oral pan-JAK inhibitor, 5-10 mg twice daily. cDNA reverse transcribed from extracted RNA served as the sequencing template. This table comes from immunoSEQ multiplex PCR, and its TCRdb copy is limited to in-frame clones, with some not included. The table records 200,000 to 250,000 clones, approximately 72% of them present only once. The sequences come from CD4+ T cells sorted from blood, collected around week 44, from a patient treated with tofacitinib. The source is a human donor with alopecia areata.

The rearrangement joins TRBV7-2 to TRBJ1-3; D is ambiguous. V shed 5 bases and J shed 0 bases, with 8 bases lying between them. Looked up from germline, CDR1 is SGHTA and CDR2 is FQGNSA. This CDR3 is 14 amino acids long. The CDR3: CASSDGSSGNTIYF. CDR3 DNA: TGTGCCAGCAGCGACGGGAGCTCTGGAAACACCATATATTTT.

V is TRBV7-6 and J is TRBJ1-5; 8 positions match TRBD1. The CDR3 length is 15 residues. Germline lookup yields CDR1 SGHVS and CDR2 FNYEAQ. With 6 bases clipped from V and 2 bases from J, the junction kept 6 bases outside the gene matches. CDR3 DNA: TGTGCCAGCAGTAGAGGACAGGGCGGCAATCAGCCCCAGCATTTT. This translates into CASSRGQGGNQPQHF.